The rows below give T cell receptor beta chains drawn from one sample of a study of T cell responses to AZD1222 COVID-19 vaccine. Clones were read by immunoSEQ multiplex PCR, and TCRdb kept only the in-frame ones, dropping some. The sample records about 180,000 clones, 75% to 90% being singletons. The sample was peripheral blood, taken on day 0 of AZD1222 vaccination. All receptors come from an adult in good health. Both conserved end residues are part of each CDR3. The D gene is left open where the match is weak. Where a row states a size, it is once, few, many or the class of an expanded clone; other rows omit it.

cdr3_length: 15; d_call: TRBD1; clone_size: NA; v_call: TRBV19; j_call: TRBJ1-2; cdr3_nt: TGTGCCAGTTGGGGACAGGGGGCGTTTAGCTATGGCTACACCTTC; cdr3_aa: CASWGQGAFSYGYTF
cdr3_length: 13; d_call: TRBD1; clone_size: NA; v_call: TRBV27; j_call: TRBJ1-4; cdr3_nt: TGTGCCAGCAGGGGGACAGGGTACGAAAAACTGTTTTTT; cdr3_aa: CASRGTGYEKLFF
cdr3_length: 14; d_call: NA; clone_size: NA; v_call: TRBV7-9; j_call: TRBJ1-1; cdr3_nt: TGTGCCAGCAGGGGGGGGGCTCCCCTCACTGAAGCTTTCTTT; cdr3_aa: CASRGGAPLTEAFF
cdr3_length: 15; d_call: NA; clone_size: NA; v_call: TRBV5-4; j_call: TRBJ2-1; cdr3_nt: TGTGCCAGCAGGCTCGCCGGGACTCTCTACAATGAGCAGTTCTTC; cdr3_aa: CASRLAGTLYNEQFF
cdr3_length: 12; d_call: NA; clone_size: NA; v_call: TRBV28; j_call: TRBJ1-2; cdr3_nt: TGTGCCAGCAGTCGCATTCCCTATGGCTACACCTTC; cdr3_aa: CASSRIPYGYTF
cdr3_length: 12; d_call: NA; clone_size: once; v_call: TRBV5-4; j_call: TRBJ2-1; cdr3_nt: TGTGCCAGCAGCTTCTCAGGGGCTGAGCAGTTCTTC; cdr3_aa: CASSFSGAEQFF
cdr3_length: 15; d_call: NA; clone_size: NA; v_call: TRBV19; j_call: TRBJ2-7; cdr3_nt: TGTGCCAGTAGTATAGGCAGGGGTAGGTCCTACGAGCAGTACTTC; cdr3_aa: CASSIGRGRSYEQYF
cdr3_length: 16; d_call: TRBD2; clone_size: once; v_call: TRBV11-2; j_call: TRBJ2-7; cdr3_nt: TGTGCCAGCAGCTTAGGACTAGCGGGAGCTGAACGCGAGCAGTACTTC; cdr3_aa: CASSLGLAGAEREQYF
cdr3_length: 16; d_call: TRBD2; clone_size: few; v_call: TRBV5-1; j_call: TRBJ2-2; cdr3_nt: TGCGCCAGCCGGACTAGCGGGGACTCTCCGCGGGGGGAGCTGTTTTTT; cdr3_aa: CASRTSGDSPRGELFF
cdr3_length: 15; d_call: NA; clone_size: NA; v_call: TRBV6-5; j_call: TRBJ1-5; cdr3_nt: TGTGCCAGCAGTTACTCGGGACACCAGAATCAGCCCCAGCATTTT; cdr3_aa: CASSYSGHQNQPQHF
cdr3_length: 15; d_call: NA; clone_size: NA; v_call: TRBV27; j_call: TRBJ1-5; cdr3_nt: TGTGCCAGCAGTCCGGGGGGTCCGAAGAATCAGCCCCAGCATTTT; cdr3_aa: CASSPGGPKNQPQHF
cdr3_length: 12; d_call: NA; clone_size: NA; v_call: TRBV13; j_call: TRBJ2-7; cdr3_nt: TGTGCCAGCAGCTTATCCAGCTACGAGCAGTACTTC; cdr3_aa: CASSLSSYEQYF
cdr3_length: 14; d_call: TRBD2; clone_size: NA; v_call: TRBV29-1; j_call: TRBJ2-7; cdr3_nt: TGCAGCGTTGCTACCGGGACTAGCGGGTTCGAGCAGTACTTC; cdr3_aa: CSVATGTSGFEQYF
cdr3_length: 16; d_call: NA; clone_size: NA; v_call: TRBV30; j_call: TRBJ1-6; cdr3_nt: TGTGCCTGGAGTGTGTCGGGGAGCTCCTATAATTCACCCCTCCACTTT; cdr3_aa: CAWSVSGSSYNSPLHF
cdr3_length: 13; d_call: NA; clone_size: NA; v_call: TRBV27; j_call: TRBJ1-5; cdr3_nt: TGTGCCAGCAGTTTTAGCCCCTCGGAGCCCCAGCATTTT; cdr3_aa: CASSFSPSEPQHF
cdr3_length: 14; d_call: TRBD2; clone_size: NA; v_call: TRBV6-1; j_call: TRBJ2-1; cdr3_nt: TGTGCCAGCAGTGAACGCGGGAGGCCCCTCGGGCAGTTCTTC; cdr3_aa: CASSERGRPLGQFF
cdr3_length: 16; d_call: TRBD2; clone_size: NA; v_call: TRBV9; j_call: TRBJ2-7; cdr3_nt: TGTGCCAGCAGCGTAGGGGTAGCGGGAGGGACCTACGAGCAGTACTTC; cdr3_aa: CASSVGVAGGTYEQYF
cdr3_length: 15; d_call: NA; clone_size: NA; v_call: TRBV19; j_call: TRBJ1-1; cdr3_nt: TGTGCCAGTAGTATAGAGGACGGTGGTAACACTGAAGCTTTCTTT; cdr3_aa: CASSIEDGGNTEAFF
cdr3_length: 15; d_call: TRBD1; clone_size: NA; v_call: TRBV3-1/TRBV3-2; j_call: TRBJ2-2; cdr3_nt: TGTGCCAGCAGCCCCGGGACAGGGGGCGCCGGGGAGCTGTTTTTT; cdr3_aa: CASSPGTGGAGELFF
cdr3_length: 13; d_call: NA; clone_size: NA; v_call: TRBV27; j_call: TRBJ1-6; cdr3_nt: TGTGCCAGCAGTTTGGGGGTGGGTTCACCCCTCCACTTT; cdr3_aa: CASSLGVGSPLHF
cdr3_length: 12; d_call: NA; clone_size: NA; v_call: TRBV21-1; j_call: TRBJ2-3; cdr3_nt: TGTGCCAGCAGCAAAGTACAAGATACGCAGTATTTT; cdr3_aa: CASSKVQDTQYF
cdr3_length: 13; d_call: NA; clone_size: NA; v_call: TRBV7-3; j_call: TRBJ1-2; cdr3_nt: TGTGCCAGCAGCTTAGGGGACGCCTATGGCTACACCTTC; cdr3_aa: CASSLGDAYGYTF
cdr3_length: 15; d_call: TRBD2; clone_size: NA; v_call: TRBV11-2; j_call: TRBJ2-7; cdr3_nt: TGTGCCAGCAGCCGGACTAGCGGGAGGGCCCCCGAGCAGTACTTC; cdr3_aa: CASSRTSGRAPEQYF
cdr3_length: 12; d_call: NA; clone_size: NA; v_call: TRBV30; j_call: TRBJ2-1; cdr3_nt: TGTGCCTGGAGTGTACAAGGACATGAGCAGTTCTTC; cdr3_aa: CAWSVQGHEQFF
cdr3_length: 13; d_call: NA; clone_size: few; v_call: TRBV18; j_call: TRBJ2-5; cdr3_nt: TGTGCCAGCTCGCCTAATTACGGGGAGACCCAGTACTTC; cdr3_aa: CASSPNYGETQYF
cdr3_length: 15; d_call: NA; clone_size: NA; v_call: TRBV2; j_call: TRBJ2-1; cdr3_nt: TGTGCCAGCAGTGCCAGGGTGATCACCTACAATGAGCAGTTCTTC; cdr3_aa: CASSARVITYNEQFF
cdr3_length: 14; d_call: TRBD2; clone_size: NA; v_call: TRBV2; j_call: TRBJ2-3; cdr3_nt: TGTGCCAGCAGTGGGGAAAGAACTAGCGGGAGCGCGTATTTT; cdr3_aa: CASSGERTSGSAYF
cdr3_length: 13; d_call: NA; clone_size: NA; v_call: TRBV30; j_call: TRBJ2-1; cdr3_nt: TGTGCCTGGAGTGTTGGGGTAGACAATGAGCAGTTCTTC; cdr3_aa: CAWSVGVDNEQFF
cdr3_length: 15; d_call: TRBD2; clone_size: once; v_call: TRBV30; j_call: TRBJ2-7; cdr3_nt: TGTGCCTGGAGTCGCGGACTAGCGGGGGGCTACGAGCAGTACTTC; cdr3_aa: CAWSRGLAGGYEQYF
cdr3_length: 14; d_call: NA; clone_size: NA; v_call: TRBV6-5; j_call: TRBJ1-1; cdr3_nt: TGTGCCAGCAGTTACTCAGGCAGCCACACTGAAGCTTTCTTT; cdr3_aa: CASSYSGSHTEAFF
cdr3_length: 14; d_call: TRBD1; clone_size: NA; v_call: TRBV6-5; j_call: TRBJ2-7; cdr3_nt: TGTGCCAGCAGTTACAGGGGACAGGGATACGAGCAGTACTTC; cdr3_aa: CASSYRGQGYEQYF
cdr3_length: 13; d_call: TRBD1; clone_size: NA; v_call: TRBV6-5; j_call: TRBJ1-2; cdr3_nt: TGTCCCCTAGAGGACAGGGCGTACTATGGCTACACCTTC; cdr3_aa: CPLEDRAYYGYTF
cdr3_length: 15; d_call: TRBD1; clone_size: NA; v_call: TRBV11-3; j_call: TRBJ2-2; cdr3_nt: TGTGCCAGCAGCCCAGGACAGGGGGCTTCCGGGGAGCTGTTTTTT; cdr3_aa: CASSPGQGASGELFF
cdr3_length: 16; d_call: TRBD2; clone_size: NA; v_call: TRBV5-1; j_call: TRBJ2-3; cdr3_nt: TGCGCCAGCAGCTTAAGTGGACTAGCTAGCACAGATACGCAGTATTTT; cdr3_aa: CASSLSGLASTDTQYF
cdr3_length: 12; d_call: NA; clone_size: NA; v_call: TRBV9; j_call: TRBJ2-7; cdr3_nt: TGTGCCAGCAGCGGTAGCGGAAACGAGCAGTACTTC; cdr3_aa: CASSGSGNEQYF
cdr3_length: 15; d_call: NA; clone_size: NA; v_call: TRBV19; j_call: TRBJ1-1; cdr3_nt: TGTGCCAGTAGTCCCCCGGAACATTTGAACACTGAAGCTTTCTTT; cdr3_aa: CASSPPEHLNTEAFF
cdr3_length: 13; d_call: NA; clone_size: NA; v_call: TRBV2; j_call: TRBJ2-5; cdr3_nt: TGTGCCAGCAGTCGACAGGACGTGGGGACCCAGTACTTC; cdr3_aa: CASSRQDVGTQYF
cdr3_length: 15; d_call: TRBD1; clone_size: once; v_call: TRBV11-2; j_call: TRBJ1-5; cdr3_nt: TGTGCCAGCAGCTTAGGTAGGGGGCGGAATCAGCCCCAGCATTTT; cdr3_aa: CASSLGRGRNQPQHF
cdr3_length: 16; d_call: NA; clone_size: NA; v_call: TRBV7-3; j_call: TRBJ2-1; cdr3_nt: TGTGCCAGCAGCTTAACCGGGTTAAACCAAGGGGGTGAGCAGTTCTTC; cdr3_aa: CASSLTGLNQGGEQFF
cdr3_length: 15; d_call: NA; clone_size: NA; v_call: TRBV3-1/TRBV3-2; j_call: TRBJ1-4; cdr3_nt: TGTGCCAGCAGCCATAGAGGGGAAGGGGGTGAAAAACTGTTTTTT; cdr3_aa: CASSHRGEGGEKLFF
cdr3_length: 18; d_call: TRBD2; clone_size: once; v_call: TRBV27; j_call: TRBJ2-1; cdr3_nt: TGTGCCACCGCATTCCGGCTAGCGGGAGGGTGGTCCTACAATGAGCAGTTCTTC; cdr3_aa: CATAFRLAGGWSYNEQFF
cdr3_length: 13; d_call: TRBD1; clone_size: few; v_call: TRBV5-1; j_call: TRBJ1-2; cdr3_nt: TGCGCCAGCAGCTCCAGGGGGCCTCATGGCTACACCTTC; cdr3_aa: CASSSRGPHGYTF